This T cell receptor (beta chain) was profiled in a study of response to subunit inactivated influenza vaccine. TCRdb fed the RT-PCR reads into MiXCR, producing one record per CDR3 protein. The sample yields a few hundred thousand distinct CDR3 sequences, about 11% seen once. Trimming removed 0 bases from V and 0 bases from J, with 13 bases in between. The CDR3 length is 18 residues. CDR1 is KGHDR and CDR2 is SFDVKD in the germline V gene. Only a few counts were recorded for this clonotype. The same data also contributed to another study, on T cells expressing NK-cell markers. That work contributes: Generation of TCR beta cDNA was performed by 5'RACE template switching incorporating UMIs. Sorted CD3+CD56-NKG2C+, CD3+CD56+NKG2C- and CD3+CD56+NKG2C+ T cells were the source of the TCR beta repertoires. The authors applied an anti-gamma-delta TCR antibody in several experiments, and it restricted sorting to alpha-beta TCR T cells. About six donors showed dominant NKG2C+ clonotypes comprising about 1.0-7.0% of their CD8+ T cells. Unclear, still, was the HCMV specificity of the expanded NKG2C+ T cell clones.

The sequenced sample was PBMCs from blood, obtained on the day of vaccination. This chain links TRBV24-1 with TRBJ2-2; D is perhaps TRBD1 or TRBD2 (5 bases each). The receptor comes from a man between 45 and 60 years old who received an inactivated influenza vaccine. CDR3 region: CATSDLGTSDPNTGELFF. Written as DNA, the CDR3 is TGTGCCACCAGTGATTTGGGGACGTCGGACCCGAACACCGGGGAGCTGTTTTTT.